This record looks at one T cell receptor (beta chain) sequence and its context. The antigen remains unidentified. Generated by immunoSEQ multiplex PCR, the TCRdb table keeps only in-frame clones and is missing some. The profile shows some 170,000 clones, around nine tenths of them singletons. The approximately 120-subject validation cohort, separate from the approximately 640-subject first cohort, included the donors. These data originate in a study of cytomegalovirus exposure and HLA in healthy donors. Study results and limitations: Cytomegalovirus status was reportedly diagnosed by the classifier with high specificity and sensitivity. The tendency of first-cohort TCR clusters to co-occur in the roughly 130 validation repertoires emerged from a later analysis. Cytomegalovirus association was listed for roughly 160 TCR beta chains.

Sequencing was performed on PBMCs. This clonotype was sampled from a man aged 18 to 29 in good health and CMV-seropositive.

DNA of the CDR3: TGTGCCAGCAGTTACTTAGGGGGCATCACTGAAGCTTTCTTT. This sequence encodes CASSYLGGITEAFF. The chain joins TRBV6-5 to TRBJ1-1; the match to TRBD1 covers 7 bases. The V segment lost 1 base and the J segment 4 bases; nucleotides outside the gene matches: 3. There are 14 residues in the CDR3. Germline CDR1 and CDR2: MNHEY and SVGAGI.